A single sample gave rise to the 4 T cell receptor beta chains below, sequenced in a study of shared clonotypes between healthy human individuals. The repertoire was sequenced with immunoSEQ multiplex PCR; TCRdb's copy has only in-frame clones and lacks some. The sample lists approximately 2.5 million clones, 80% to 95% occurring once. The sequenced material came from naive CD4+ T cells from PBMCs. Subset of the sample: CD45RA+ positively selected. Source of these receptors: a man aged 18 to 29 in good health. Some clones in this sample may be carry-over from other donors' samples.

The CDR3 sequence: CASSLSPNSGYEQYF. The CDR3 region has the DNA TGTGCCAGCAGCTTGTCCCCTAATAGCGGATACGAGCAGTACTTC. The chain joins TRBV5-4 to TRBJ2-7; D might be TRBD2 (6 bases). The germline CDR1 and CDR2 sequences are SGHNT and YYREEE (reference sequence). Trimming took 1 base from V and 4 from J, leaving 15 bases between them. The CDR3 totals 15 residues.

This chain links TRBV6-1 with TRBJ2-3; weak D call: TRBD2 (5 bases). Looked up from germline, CDR1 is MNHNS and CDR2 is SASEGT. This CDR3 region has 15 residues. V lost 0 bases to trimming and J lost 4 bases, with 11 bases between them. CDR3 DNA sequence: TGTGCCAGCAGTGAAGCCCGCGGGTGGGCAGATACGCAGTATTTT. It yields the protein CASSEARGWADTQYF.

The rearrangement joins TRBV7-9 to TRBJ2-3, with 8 nucleotides matching TRBD1. The CDR3 has 13 residues. CDR1 is SEHNR and CDR2 is FQNEAQ in the germline V gene (reference sequence). V lost 5 bases and J lost 7; bases outside the gene matches: 5. The CDR3 spells CASSQGARNTQYF. DNA for the CDR3: TGTGCCAGCAGCCAGGGGGCTCGGAATACGCAGTATTTT.

This chain joins TRBV27 and TRBJ2-5; TRBD1 agrees at 8 bases. CDR3 length: 14 amino acids. The germline V gene has CDR1 MNHEY and CDR2 SMNVEV (reference sequence). V was pared by 5 bases and J by 4 bases, with 6 bases of the junction left unmatched. The DNA of the CDR3 is TGTGCCAGCAGTCCGACAGGGGTGAGAGAGACCCAGTACTTC. It is translated as CASSPTGVRETQYF.